Given below is one T cell receptor (beta chain) in context. Its antigen is unknown. The data were obtained in a study of monozygotic twins with inflammatory bowel disease. Whole-study findings and limits: There was no way to distinguish the different T cell subtypes.

From the 5' RACE reads, TCRdb lists one entry per CDR3 protein and no DNA. This sample's table reports 150,000 to 200,000 distinct CDR3 sequences. This clonotype was sampled from a human donor with ulcerative colitis or Crohn's disease, or a healthy co-twin of an affected twin (not recorded which). Sequencing was carried out using blood.

The CDR3 sequence is CAGSFAGQEYEQYF. The V call is TRBV28, the J call TRBJ2-7; TCRdb lists TRBD1, though no DNA is available to test this call. Germline CDR1 reads MDHEN; CDR2 reads SYDVKM. The CDR3 extends over 14 amino acids.